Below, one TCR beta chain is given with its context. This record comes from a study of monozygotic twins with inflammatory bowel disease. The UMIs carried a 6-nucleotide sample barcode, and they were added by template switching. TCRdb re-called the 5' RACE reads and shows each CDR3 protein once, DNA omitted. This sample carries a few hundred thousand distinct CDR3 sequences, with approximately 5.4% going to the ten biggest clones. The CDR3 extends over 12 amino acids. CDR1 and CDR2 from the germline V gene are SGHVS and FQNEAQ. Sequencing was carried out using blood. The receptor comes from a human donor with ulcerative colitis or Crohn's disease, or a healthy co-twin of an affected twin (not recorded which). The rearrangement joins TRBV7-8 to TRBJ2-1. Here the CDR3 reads CASSLAFRERFF.